This T cell receptor beta chain was sequenced during a study of blood T cell repertoires in COVID-19. Across the study: The origin of the acute and convalescent COVID-19 samples was the United States, Italy and Spain. PBMCs, B-cell-depleted T cells, or T cells were the source of the cDNA or gDNA that made up the material.

The CDR3 covers 14 residues. Germline CDR1 MNHEY, CDR2 SVGAGI. Trimming left V 7 bases short and J 3 bases short, with 13 bases between. Original handling: Reference gene primer amplification in the assay estimated nucleated cell counts. The protocol was immunoSEQ multiplex PCR, while the TCRdb copy is restricted to in-frame clones and leaves out a portion. That table supplies the V and J calls and clone size; D and trimming were determined from the DNA. The sample lists approximately 180,000 clones, around 83% occurring once. Resolution of symptoms, clearance, or two negative PCRs was present in recovered Cohort 3 donors.

Sequencing was performed on PBMCs or T cells enriched from blood (not recorded which). The genes are TRBV6-5 and TRBJ1-3, with D perhaps matching TRBD1 (6 bases). This clonotype was obtained from a man in his forties or fifties who had recovered from COVID-19. This CDR3 reads CASTPGVNGNTIYF. The CDR3 region has the DNA TGTGCCAGCACCCCAGGGGTTAATGGAAACACCATATATTTT.